This entry lists 27 T cell receptor beta chains sequenced from one sample in a study of beta chain features in type 1 diabetes. Sequencing targeted expressed TCRB transcripts, as all isolated RNA had been reverse transcribed. Libraries were prepared by immunoSEQ multiplex PCR; TCRdb keeps only in-frame clonotypes and omits some of them. The sample yields under 500,000 clones, approximately 30% seen once. Sequenced sample: naive CD4+ T cells from blood. The receptors were gathered from a man between 18 and 35 years old in good health.

This clone came up a few times. V and J are TRBV29-1 and TRBJ2-1; D is possibly TRBD1 or TRBD2 (5 bases each). The CDR3 runs to 14 residues. The V gene lost 7 bases and the J gene lost 6 bases, with 19 bases spanning the gap. The germline gives CDR1 SQVTM, CDR2 ANQGSEA. Here the CDR3 reads CSGQTITGANEQFF. CDR3 nucleotide sequence: TGCAGCGGCCAAACCATAACCGGGGCCAATGAGCAGTTCTTC.

This clone occurred a few times. The chain has TRBV15 and TRBJ2-1; D possibly corresponds to TRBD2 (5 bases). CDR1 and CDR2 from the germline V gene are LNHNV and YYDKDF (reference sequence). V shed 6 bases and J shed 0 bases, with 12 bases lying between them. The CDR3 length is 15 residues. The CDR3 here is CATREETSSYNEQFF. CDR3 DNA: TGTGCCACCAGGGAGGAGACCAGCTCCTACAATGAGCAGTTCTTC.

The sample holds a few counts of this clone. V is TRBV28 and J is TRBJ2-7; TRBD1 matches at 7 bases. CDR1 and CDR2 (germline): MDHEN, SYDVKM. The CDR3 sequence is 14 residues long. V shed 5 bases and J 7 bases; nucleotides not matched to a gene: 11. The CDR3 here is CASSPTGTVREQYF. CDR3 coding DNA: TGTGCCAGCAGTCCTACCGGGACAGTAAGAGAGCAGTACTTC.

This chain's CDR3 is CASSQGVVSGNTIYF. CDR3 nucleotide sequence: TGCGCCAGCAGCCAGGGGGTTGTCTCTGGAAACACCATATATTTT. This chain connects TRBV4-1 to TRBJ1-3; a possible D gene is TRBD1 (5 bases). Between the trimmed V and J ends, which lost 3 bases and 0 bases, there was a span of 9 bases. CDR3 length: 15 amino acids. The germline CDR1 and CDR2 sequences are MGHRA and YSYEKL.

The V call is TRBV5-1, the J call TRBJ1-1, with D perhaps TRBD1 (5 bases). In germline, CDR1 is SGHRS, CDR2 YFSETQ. Trimming cost V 4 bases and J 1 base, with 8 bases left between them. The CDR3 has 13 residues. The CDR3: CASSPGPNTEAFF. The DNA for the CDR3 is TGCGCCAGCAGCCCGGGACCGAACACTGAAGCTTTCTTT.

Details on this clone: Other DNA sequences in this sample translate to the same CDR3. The J gene is TRBJ1-1, the V gene TRBV29-1; D remains ambiguous. V dropped 4 bases and J dropped 3 bases, with 6 bases sitting between them. CDR1 is SQVTM and CDR2 is ANQGSEA in the germline V gene. CDR3 length: 11 amino acids. The CDR3 nucleotides read TGCAGCGTTGGACTGTACACTGAAGCTTTCTTT. Translation gives CSVGLYTEAFF.

This clone has more than one count but fewer than ten. The V and J genes are TRBV29-1 and TRBJ2-3; the D gene is possibly TRBD2 (6 bases). In germline, CDR1 is SQVTM, CDR2 ANQGSEA. This CDR3 region has 15 residues. V lost 7 bases and J lost 2, with 19 bases in between. The CDR3 nucleotides are TGCAGCGCCGCGCGGAGCGAGCGGGCCACAGATACGCAGTATTTT. Translated: CSAARSERATDTQYF.

The V and J genes are TRBV30 and TRBJ2-1; perhaps TRBD2 as D (6 bases). Germline loops: CDR1 GTSNPN, CDR2 SVGIG (reference sequence). The ends were cut back, 4 bases at V and 6 bases at J, with 19 bases in the middle. This CDR3 region has 15 residues. The CDR3 reads CAWNLDGSFGNEQFF. The CDR3 coding sequence is TGTGCCTGGAACTTAGACGGGAGCTTTGGCAATGAGCAGTTCTTC.

DNA for the CDR3: TGTGCCAGCAGCTTAGGAAGTTTGGCTACGCTTCGCGAGCAGTACTTC. The encoded protein is CASSLGSLATLREQYF. The chain employs TRBV7-2 and TRBJ2-7; unclear D gene. Germline V lookup: CDR1 SGHTA, CDR2 FQGNSA. The length of the CDR3 is 16 residues. V was trimmed by 1 base and J by 6 bases, leaving 19 bases between them.

This clone has just a few counts. V and J are TRBV4-3 and TRBJ2-2; 7 positions match TRBD1. J gave up 5 bases and V 3 bases, and 6 bases lay outside the gene matches. CDR3 length equals 15 residues. Germline assignment: CDR1 LGHNA and CDR2 YSLEER. The CDR3 sequence: CASSQGTATTGELFF. CDR3 coding DNA: TGCGCCAGCAGCCAGGGGACAGCTACTACCGGGGAGCTGTTTTTT.

Concerning this clone itself: Within the sample, other DNA sequences also encode this same CDR3. The chain carries TRBV4-1 and TRBJ2-7; 9 nucleotides agree with TRBD1. The V gene's germline CDR1 is MGHRA and CDR2 YSYEKL. The CDR3 runs 17 residues. Trimming took 1 base from V and 3 from J; bases not matched to a gene: 10. The CDR3 DNA reads as TGCGCCAGCAGCCAAGTTACGACGGGACAGGGTCTCTACGAGCAGTACTTC. Protein sequence: CASSQVTTGQGLYEQYF.

CDR3 in DNA: TGTGCCAGCAGCCCGGGACAGGGCAAGGACTATGGCTACACCTTC. It specifies CASSPGQGKDYGYTF. The chain employs TRBV5-4 and TRBJ1-2; 9 nucleotides line up with TRBD1. This CDR3 is 15 amino acids long. Trimming at V came to 4 bases and at J to 3 bases, leaving 7 bases not matched to a gene. CDR1 is SGHNT and CDR2 is YYREEE in the germline V gene (reference sequence).

The chain recombines TRBV5-1 with TRBJ2-2; 8 bases match TRBD1. V trimming: 4 bases; J trimming: 6 bases; junction bases outside the gene matches: 11. In germline, CDR1 is SGHRS, CDR2 YFSETQ. This CDR3 is 16 amino acids long. CDR3 in DNA: TGCGCCAGCAGCATACAAACGGACAGGGCGGCCGGGGAGCTGTTTTTT. This codes for CASSIQTDRAAGELFF.

This chain uses TRBV9 with TRBJ2-1, with 10 bases matching TRBD2. V shed 0 bases and J 6 bases; nucleotides not matched to a gene: 15. Germline CDR1 and CDR2: SGDLS and YYNGEE. The CDR3 runs to 19 residues. The CDR3 spells CASSVGTSGIGGLRNEQFF. The CDR3 region has the DNA TGTGCCAGCAGCGTAGGCACTAGCGGGATTGGGGGACTACGCAATGAGCAGTTCTTC.

This clone appeared a few times. V usage is TRBV30 and J usage is TRBJ2-3; tentatively, D is TRBD1 or TRBD2 (5 bases each). V lost 4 bases and J 1 base, leaving 15 bases between the germline ends. Germline CDR1 and CDR2: GTSNPN and SVGIG (reference sequence). The CDR3 totals 15 residues. The CDR3 here is CAWKRDLLGTDTQYF. CDR3 bases: TGTGCCTGGAAGAGGGACCTTTTGGGCACAGATACGCAGTATTTT.

This chain connects TRBV9 to TRBJ1-1; D unresolved. The CDR3 sequence is 14 residues long. V lost 0 bases and J lost 1, with 7 bases in between. The germline V gene encodes CDR1 SGDLS and CDR2 YYNGEE. CDR3: CASSVVPQNTEAFF. The DNA of the CDR3 is TGTGCCAGCAGCGTAGTCCCGCAGAACACTGAAGCTTTCTTT.

This clone was counted only a few times. The V call is TRBV7-6, the J call TRBJ2-3, with TRBD2 matching 7 bases. Germline V gene data show CDR1 as SGHVS and CDR2 as FNYEAQ. V was clipped by 5 bases and J by 0 bases; unmatched bases: 5. The CDR3 is 15 residues long. The chain's CDR3 is CASSLSGRSTDTQYF. For the CDR3, the DNA is TGTGCCAGCAGCCTTAGCGGGCGAAGCACAGATACGCAGTATTTT.

The chain joins TRBV4-3 to TRBJ2-7; possible D gene TRBD2, 6 bases. Trimming took 4 bases from V and 1 from J, leaving 14 bases between them. The CDR3 length is 15 residues. Germline V CDR1 and CDR2: LGHNA, YSLEER. The CDR3 loop reads CASSLDLASSYEQYF. The DNA for the CDR3 is TGCGCCAGCAGCCTAGACCTAGCGTCGTCCTACGAGCAGTACTTC.

This clone turned up a few times. The chain recombines TRBV5-1 with TRBJ2-7, with a tentative D call TRBD1 (5 bases). CDR3 size: 14 residues. Per germline, CDR1 SGHRS and CDR2 YFSETQ. V lost 4 bases and J lost 0, with 11 bases in between. CDR3 nucleotides: TGCGCCAGCAGCCCAGGACAAAGCTCCTACGAGCAGTACTTC. It codes for CASSPGQSSYEQYF.

The chain links TRBV19 to TRBJ1-2; no clear D gene. There are 12 residues in the CDR3. Per germline, CDR1 LNHDA and CDR2 SQIVND (reference sequence). Trimming took 5 bases from V and 2 from J, leaving 6 bases between them. The DNA of the CDR3 is TGTGCCAGTAGTCCAGGAAACTATGGCTACACCTTC. Its protein product is CASSPGNYGYTF.

This clone came up a few times. The V and J genes are TRBV30 and TRBJ2-1; D gene ambiguous. Trimming removed 4 bases at V and 10 bases at J, with 11 bases between. Germline CDR1 GTSNPN, CDR2 SVGIG (reference sequence). The CDR3 runs to 11 residues. CDR3 protein: CAWKLYSEQFF. The CDR3 DNA sequence: TGTGCCTGGAAGCTTTATTCAGAGCAGTTCTTC.

This clone showed up just a few times. The CDR3 here is CASSQSGGFNEQFF. In DNA form, the CDR3 reads TGCGCCAGCAGTCAATCAGGCGGGTTTAATGAGCAGTTCTTC. This sequence joins TRBV23-1 and TRBJ2-1; D may be TRBD2 (5 bases). TRBV23-1 has ORF status, its function being uncertain. V gave up 0 bases and J gave up 7 bases, with 10 bases separating them. The CDR3 extends over 14 amino acids.

V usage is TRBV7-6 and J usage is TRBJ2-7, with D uncertain. V was shortened by 1 base and J by 4 bases, with 14 bases between the two germline ends. This CDR3 region has 15 residues. Looked up from germline, CDR1 is SGHVS and CDR2 is FNYEAQ. The CDR3 region has the DNA TGTGCCAGCAGCTTAGGGGGTAGTTCTAAATACGAGCAGTACTTC. This codes for CASSLGGSSKYEQYF.

This clone was observed once. Here the CDR3 DNA reads TGTGCCAGCAGTTTTCGCCTAGCGGGAGGACCGGGTGAGCAGTTCTTC. As protein: CASSFRLAGGPGEQFF. The J gene is TRBJ2-1, the V gene TRBV27; 11 bases line up with TRBD2. After removal of 3 bases from V and 9 bases from J, the junction contained 10 bases not matched to a gene. Per germline, CDR1 MNHEY and CDR2 SMNVEV (reference sequence). CDR3 size: 16 residues.

J is TRBJ2-7 and V is TRBV6-6; 10 bases line up with TRBD1. This CDR3 comprises 15 residues. After removal of 5 bases from V and 5 bases from J, the junction contained 9 bases not matched to a gene. Germline V lookup: CDR1 MNHNY, CDR2 SVGAGI (reference sequence). The CDR3 spells CASSRPGQGYNEQYF. The CDR3, as DNA: TGTGCCAGCAGTAGGCCGGGACAGGGGTATAACGAGCAGTACTTC.

The chain is built from TRBV7-2 and TRBJ2-3; 7 bases match TRBD2. In germline, CDR1 is SGHTA, CDR2 FQGNSA. With V trimmed by 3 bases and J by 4 bases, 13 bases remained unmatched. CDR3 length: 17 amino acids. This CDR3 reads CASSFNAPGGGADTQYF. CDR3 bases: TGTGCCAGCAGCTTCAATGCCCCGGGGGGAGGGGCAGATACGCAGTATTTT. Drawing the rest from reference TRBV7-2 and TRBJ2-3, the complete variable domain is GAGVSQSPSNKVTEKGKDVELRCDPISGHTALYWYRQSLGQGLEFLIYFQGNSAPDKSGLPSDRFSAERTGGSVSTLTIQRTQQEDSAVYLCASSFNAPGGGADTQYFGPGTRLTVL.

This chain connects TRBV7-9 to TRBJ1-1; TRBD1 agrees at 9 bases. From germline, CDR1 is SEHNR and CDR2 FQNEAQ (reference sequence). This CDR3 is built from 15 residues. Trimming took 3 bases from V and 3 from J; bases not matched to a gene: 5. The CDR3 coding sequence is TGTGCCAGCAGCTTCCCTAGACAGGGGGACACTGAAGCTTTCTTT. Protein sequence: CASSFPRQGDTEAFF.